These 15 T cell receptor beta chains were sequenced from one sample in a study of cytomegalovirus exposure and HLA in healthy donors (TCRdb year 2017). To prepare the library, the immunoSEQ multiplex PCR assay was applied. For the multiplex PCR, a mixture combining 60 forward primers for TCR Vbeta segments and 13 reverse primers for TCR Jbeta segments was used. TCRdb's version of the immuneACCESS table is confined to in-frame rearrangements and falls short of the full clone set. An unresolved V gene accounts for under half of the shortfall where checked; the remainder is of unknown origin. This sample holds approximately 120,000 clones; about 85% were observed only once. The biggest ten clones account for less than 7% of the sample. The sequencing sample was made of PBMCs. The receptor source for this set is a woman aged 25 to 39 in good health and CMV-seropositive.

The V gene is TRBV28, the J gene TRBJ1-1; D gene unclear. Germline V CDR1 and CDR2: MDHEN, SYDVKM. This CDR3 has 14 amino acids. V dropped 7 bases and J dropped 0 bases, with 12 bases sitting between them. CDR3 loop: CASKNRPLNTEAFF. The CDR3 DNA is TGTGCCAGCAAGAACAGACCCCTGAACACTGAAGCTTTCTTT.

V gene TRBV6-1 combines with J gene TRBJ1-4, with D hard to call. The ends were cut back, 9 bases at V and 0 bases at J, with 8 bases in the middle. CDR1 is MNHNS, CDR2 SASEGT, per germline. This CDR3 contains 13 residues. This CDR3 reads CASSRSTNEKLFF. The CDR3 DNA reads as TGTGCCAGTTCGAGATCAACTAATGAAAAACTGTTTTTT.

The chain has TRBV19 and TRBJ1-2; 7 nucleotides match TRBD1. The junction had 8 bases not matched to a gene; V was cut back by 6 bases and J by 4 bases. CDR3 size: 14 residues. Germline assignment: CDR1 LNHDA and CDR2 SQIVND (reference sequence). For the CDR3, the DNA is TGTGCCAGTAGCACCACCGGGACAGTCTATGGCTACACCTTC. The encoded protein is CASSTTGTVYGYTF.

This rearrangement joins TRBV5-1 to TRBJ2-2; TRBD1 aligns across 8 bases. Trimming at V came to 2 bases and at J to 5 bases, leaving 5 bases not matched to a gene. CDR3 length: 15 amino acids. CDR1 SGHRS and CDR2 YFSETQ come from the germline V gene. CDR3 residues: CASSFGQGGTGELFF. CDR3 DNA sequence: TGCGCCAGCAGCTTTGGACAGGGTGGGACCGGGGAGCTGTTTTTT.

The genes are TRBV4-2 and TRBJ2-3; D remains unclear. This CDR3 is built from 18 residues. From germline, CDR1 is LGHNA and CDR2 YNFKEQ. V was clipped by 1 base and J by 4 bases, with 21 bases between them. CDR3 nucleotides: TGTGCCAGCAGCCAAGGAGGAATAGGCCCCTGGAACGCAGATACGCAGTATTTT. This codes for CASSQGGIGPWNADTQYF.

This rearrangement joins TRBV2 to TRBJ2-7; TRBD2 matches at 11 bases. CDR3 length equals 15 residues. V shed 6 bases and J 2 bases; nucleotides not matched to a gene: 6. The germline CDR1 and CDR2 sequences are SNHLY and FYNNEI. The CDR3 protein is CASRPGTSGAYEQYF. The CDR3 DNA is TGTGCCAGCAGACCCGGGACTAGCGGTGCCTACGAGCAGTACTTC. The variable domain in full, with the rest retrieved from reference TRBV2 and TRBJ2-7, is EPEVTQTPSHQVTQMGQEVILRCVPISNHLYFYWYRQILGQKVEFLVSFYNNEISEKSEIFDDQFSVERPDGSNFTLKIRSTKLEDSAMYFCASRPGTSGAYEQYFGPGTRLTVT.

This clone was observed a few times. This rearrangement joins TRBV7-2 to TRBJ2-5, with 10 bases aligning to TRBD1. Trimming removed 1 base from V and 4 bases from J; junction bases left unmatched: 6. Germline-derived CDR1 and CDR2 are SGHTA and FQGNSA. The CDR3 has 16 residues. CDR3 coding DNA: TGTGCCAGCAGCTTAGTGACAGGGGGCTTCGGAGAGACCCAGTACTTC. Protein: CASSLVTGGFGETQYF.

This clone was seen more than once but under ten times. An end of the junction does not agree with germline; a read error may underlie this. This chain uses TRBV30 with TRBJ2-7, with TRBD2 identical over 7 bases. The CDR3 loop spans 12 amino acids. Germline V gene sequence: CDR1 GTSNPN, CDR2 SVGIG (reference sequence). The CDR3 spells CAGSQGGYEQYF. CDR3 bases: TGTGCCGGGAGCCAGGGAGGGTACGAGCAGTACTTC.

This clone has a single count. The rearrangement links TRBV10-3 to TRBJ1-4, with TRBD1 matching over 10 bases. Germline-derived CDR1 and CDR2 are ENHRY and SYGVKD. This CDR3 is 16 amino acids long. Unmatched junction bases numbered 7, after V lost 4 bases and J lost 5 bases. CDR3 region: CAISVGQGSPNEKLFF. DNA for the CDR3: TGTGCCATCAGTGTGGGACAGGGGTCGCCAAATGAAAAACTGTTTTTT.

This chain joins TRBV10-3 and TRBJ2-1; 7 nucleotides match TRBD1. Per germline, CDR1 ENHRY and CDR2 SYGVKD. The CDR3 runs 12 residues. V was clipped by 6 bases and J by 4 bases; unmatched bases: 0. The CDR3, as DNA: TGTGCCATCAGGGGACAGTACAATGAGCAGTTCTTC. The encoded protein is CAIRGQYNEQFF.

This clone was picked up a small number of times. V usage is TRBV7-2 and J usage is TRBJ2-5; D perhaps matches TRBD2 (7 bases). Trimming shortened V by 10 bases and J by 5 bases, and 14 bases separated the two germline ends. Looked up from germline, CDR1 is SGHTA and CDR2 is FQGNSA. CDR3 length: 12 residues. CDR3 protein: CATSRGGETQYF. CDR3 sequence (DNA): TGTGCCACTTCTAGGGGGGGGGAGACCCAGTACTTC.

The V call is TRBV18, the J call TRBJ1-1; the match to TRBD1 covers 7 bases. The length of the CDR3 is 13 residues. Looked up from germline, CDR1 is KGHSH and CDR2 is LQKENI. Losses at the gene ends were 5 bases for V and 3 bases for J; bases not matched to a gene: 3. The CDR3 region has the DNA TGTGCCAGCTCAGAGGGGGCTTACACTGAAGCTTTCTTT. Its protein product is CASSEGAYTEAFF.

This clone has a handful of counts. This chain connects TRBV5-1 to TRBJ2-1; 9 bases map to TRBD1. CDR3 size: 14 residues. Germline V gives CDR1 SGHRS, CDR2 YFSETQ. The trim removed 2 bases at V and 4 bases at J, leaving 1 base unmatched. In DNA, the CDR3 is TGCGCCAGCAGCTTCGGGACAGGGTACAATGAGCAGTTCTTC. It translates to CASSFGTGYNEQFF.

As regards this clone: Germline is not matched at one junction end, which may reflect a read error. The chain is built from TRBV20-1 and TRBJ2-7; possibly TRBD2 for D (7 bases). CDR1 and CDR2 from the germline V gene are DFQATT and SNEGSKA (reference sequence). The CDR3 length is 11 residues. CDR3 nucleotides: TGCAGTGCTCCTAGGGGGGGGCGCAAGCACTTC. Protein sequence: CSAPRGGRKHF.

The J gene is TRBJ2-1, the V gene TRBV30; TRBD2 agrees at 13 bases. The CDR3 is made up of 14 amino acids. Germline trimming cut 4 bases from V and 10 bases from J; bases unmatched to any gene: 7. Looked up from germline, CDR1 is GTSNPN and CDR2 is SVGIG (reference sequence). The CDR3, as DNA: TGTGCCTGGACCCTCGGACTAGCGGGAGTGGAGCAGTTCTTC. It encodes CAWTLGLAGVEQFF.